This TCR beta chain was identified during a study of monozygotic twins with inflammatory bowel disease. TCRdb reprocessed the 5' RACE reads, with one entry per CDR3 protein and no DNA. The sample includes fewer than 550,000 distinct CDR3 sequences. Per the germline V gene, CDR1 is SGHAT and CDR2 is FQNNGV. The CDR3 runs 15 residues. This sequence joins TRBV11-2 and TRBJ2-2; TCRdb picks TRBD2, but there is no DNA to check that call. The sample taken for sequencing was blood. This clonotype was obtained from a human donor with ulcerative colitis or Crohn's disease, or a healthy co-twin of an affected twin (not recorded which). CDR3: CASSPSGSVTGELFF. Looking up the rest from reference TRBV11-2 and TRBJ2-2 gives the full variable domain: EAGVAQSPRYKIIEKRQSVAFWCNPISGHATLYWYQQILGQGPKLLIQFQNNGVVDDSQLPKDRFSAERLKGVDSTLKIQPAKLEDSAVYLCASSPSGSVTGELFFGEGSRLTVL.